The sample holds many counts of the clone carrying this T cell receptor (beta chain). As yet, its antigen is unknown. Constant-segment primers and 5'RACE yielded cDNA libraries for TCR alpha and TCR beta, each carrying sample barcodes and UMIs. TCRdb independently ran MiXCR on the 5' RACE reads; one entry per CDR3 protein. The data show hundreds of thousands of distinct CDR3 sequences, 15% to 20% seen once. The data are from a study of T-cell memory formation after mild COVID-19. Overall study findings and caveats: Largely, contracting CD4+ clones fell within CM and EM, and contracting CD8+ clones within EMRA. Clones shrinking between day 15 and 85 showed a balanced CD4/CD8 split, and those that grew later tilted toward CD4+.

CDR1 is MNHEY, CDR2 SMNVEV, per germline (reference sequence). V dropped 2 bases and J dropped 4 bases, with 11 bases sitting between them. The CDR3 is made up of 15 amino acids. The J gene is TRBJ2-2, the V gene TRBV27; possibly TRBD1 or TRBD2 for D (5 bases each). The sample consisted of PBMCs or a T cell subset sorted from them (not recorded which). The TCR originated in an adult woman who had mild COVID-19 (a few samples of this study predate the infection). Cell type and time point are not known. CDR3: CASSLGTPGTGELFF. The CDR3 DNA is TGTGCCAGCAGTTTAGGGACCCCGGGCACCGGGGAGCTGTTTTTT.